The rows below give T cell receptor beta chains drawn from one sample of a study of blood T cell repertoires in COVID-19. Libraries were prepared by immunoSEQ multiplex PCR; TCRdb keeps only in-frame clonotypes and omits some of them. The repertoire holds about 270,000 clones, 85% to 90% seen once, with 15% to 19% in the top ten. The specimen was PBMCs or T cells enriched from blood (not recorded which). These receptors were obtained from a man aged 18 to 30 who had recovered from COVID-19. Each CDR3 is given with its conserved first and last residue. D genes are given only for firm matches. Rows may omit the clone size; those that give it use once, few, many or a size class.

D: TRBD2
size: .
J: TRBJ2-3
V: TRBV13
DNA: TGTGCCAGCAGCTCCTTAGCGGGGGCCCACACAGATACGCAGTATTTT
CDR3: CASSSLAGAHTDTQYF

D: .
size: .
J: TRBJ2-7
V: TRBV4-2
DNA: TGTGCCAGCAGCCACGGGACACTCTACGAGCAGTACTTC
CDR3: CASSHGTLYEQYF

D: .
size: .
J: TRBJ1-1
V: TRBV5-1
DNA: TGCGCCAGCAGCGTTTCAGACATGAACACTGAAGCTTTCTTT
CDR3: CASSVSDMNTEAFF

D: .
size: .
J: TRBJ1-4
V: TRBV11-2
DNA: TGTGCCAGCAGCTTAGATCCCCTCGGGGCAACTAATGAAAAACTGTTTTTT
CDR3: CASSLDPLGATNEKLFF

D: .
size: .
J: TRBJ1-1
V: TRBV13
DNA: TGTGCCAGCAGCTTAGGCCCGGGGGGAACTGAAGCTTTCTTT
CDR3: CASSLGPGGTEAFF

D: .
size: .
J: TRBJ1-3
V: TRBV7-9
DNA: TGTGCCAGCAGCTACTTCTTCCGCGGAGCTGGAAACACCATATATTTT
CDR3: CASSYFFRGAGNTIYF

D: .
size: .
J: TRBJ1-2
V: TRBV7-6
DNA: TGTGCCAGCAGCTTATGGACAGCACCCCAAGACCAAGTCTATGGCTACACCTTC
CDR3: CASSLWTAPQDQVYGYTF

D: .
size: .
J: TRBJ2-3
V: TRBV6-5
DNA: TGTGCCAGCAGTTACAGCAGGGGCACAGATACGCAGTATTTT
CDR3: CASSYSRGTDTQYF

D: .
size: .
J: TRBJ1-3
V: TRBV30
DNA: TGTGCCTGGAGTGTACGGCGACGGCAGGTCTCTGGAAACACCATATATTTT
CDR3: CAWSVRRRQVSGNTIYF

D: .
size: .
J: TRBJ2-1
V: TRBV19
DNA: TGTGCCAGTAGTAGGGTGGGGAGTAGCTCTGAGCAGTTCTTC
CDR3: CASSRVGSSSEQFF

D: TRBD1
size: .
J: TRBJ2-7
V: TRBV5-1
DNA: TGCGCCAGCAGCTTAGGACAGGCTAAAAACGAGCAGTACTTC
CDR3: CASSLGQAKNEQYF

D: TRBD1
size: .
J: TRBJ2-7
V: TRBV27
DNA: TGTGCCAGCAGTTCGACAGGGGGCCCCTACGAGCAGTACTTC
CDR3: CASSSTGGPYEQYF

D: .
size: .
J: TRBJ2-7
V: TRBV9
DNA: TGTGCCAGCAGCGTAGCTCCAGGGACAACCACCCTGGTCCACGAGCAGTACTTC
CDR3: CASSVAPGTTTLVHEQYF

D: TRBD2
size: .
J: TRBJ2-1
V: TRBV7-9
DNA: TGTGCCAGCAGCGCCTCGACTAGCGGCAATGAGCAGTTCTTC
CDR3: CASSASTSGNEQFF

D: .
size: .
J: TRBJ2-2
V: TRBV5-1
DNA: TGCGCCAGCAGCTTGGCCCCCGGGAACACCGGGGAGCTGTTTTTT
CDR3: CASSLAPGNTGELFF

D: TRBD1
size: .
J: TRBJ1-4
V: TRBV5-1
DNA: TGCGCCAGCAGCCCCGATGGACAGGGTACAACTAATGAAAAACTGTTTTTT
CDR3: CASSPDGQGTTNEKLFF

D: TRBD1
size: once
J: TRBJ1-1
V: TRBV6-5
DNA: TGTGCCAGCAGTCACATAGCAACAGGGGAATTCGGAGCTTTCTTT
CDR3: CASSHIATGEFGAFF

D: .
size: .
J: TRBJ2-7
V: TRBV12-3/TRBV12-4
DNA: TGTGCCAGCAGTGTACAGGGCTACGAGCAGTACTTC
CDR3: CASSVQGYEQYF

D: .
size: .
J: TRBJ1-2
V: TRBV11-3
DNA: TGTGCCAGCAGCTTAGGATCCAGGGGCTATGGCTACACCTTC
CDR3: CASSLGSRGYGYTF

D: TRBD1
size: .
J: TRBJ2-7
V: TRBV30
DNA: TGTGCCTGGACCGCTATGGGACAGGGGTCTCGCGAGCAGTACTTC
CDR3: CAWTAMGQGSREQYF